These 22 T cell receptor beta chains share one sample of origin, sequenced in a study of blood T cell repertoires in COVID-19. The protocol was immunoSEQ multiplex PCR, while the TCRdb copy is restricted to in-frame clones and leaves out a portion. This table has about 170,000 clones, roughly 80% appearing once. The sequenced material came from peripheral blood. Receptors originate from a woman older than 75 with acute or convalescent COVID-19.

This clone was observed a handful of times. This rearrangement joins TRBV28 to TRBJ2-1, with D tentatively TRBD2 (6 bases). Trimming pared 2 bases from V and 4 bases from J, leaving 9 bases between. This CDR3 contains 14 residues. Germline CDR1 reads MDHEN; CDR2 reads SYDVKM. Here the CDR3 reads CASSLETRYNEQFF. CDR3 DNA: TGTGCCAGCAGTTTAGAGACTAGATACAATGAGCAGTTCTTC.

As concerns this clone: The same CDR3 arises from other DNA sequences in this sample as well. V is TRBV18 and J is TRBJ2-2, with 10 bases identical to TRBD1. Germline-derived CDR1 and CDR2 are KGHSH and LQKENI. V dropped 3 bases and J dropped 4; count of bases not matched to a gene: 2. This CDR3 has 15 residues. This CDR3 is CASSPRDRGTGELFF. CDR3 bases: TGTGCCAGCTCACCCCGGGACAGGGGCACCGGGGAGCTGTTTTTT.

The chain has TRBV27 and TRBJ2-1, with a tentative D call TRBD1 (6 bases). CDR1 MNHEY and CDR2 SMNVEV come from the germline V gene (reference sequence). The CDR3 runs 15 residues. V lost 2 bases to trimming and J lost 4 bases, with 12 bases between them. The CDR3 coding sequence is TGTGCCAGCAGTTTAAGGCGGACAGATTACAATGAGCAGTTCTTC. This translates into CASSLRRTDYNEQFF.

This chain connects TRBV4-3 to TRBJ1-1, with a weak D call TRBD1 (5 bases). V was pared by 0 bases and J by 4 bases, with 12 bases between. The CDR3 is 15 amino acids. CDR1 and CDR2 (germline): LGHNA, YSLEER. CDR3 loop: CASSQETGAGTEAFF. In DNA form, the CDR3 reads TGCGCCAGCAGCCAAGAAACTGGGGCCGGCACTGAAGCTTTCTTT.

V is TRBV19 and J is TRBJ1-6, with TRBD1 matching 7 bases. The V gene end was trimmed by 7 bases and the J gene end by 5 bases; junction bases not matched to a gene: 5. This CDR3 has 14 residues. The germline V gene has CDR1 LNHDA and CDR2 SQIVND (reference sequence). This CDR3 reads CASTDRSNNSPLHF. DNA of the CDR3: TGTGCCAGTACGGACAGGAGCAATAATTCACCCCTCCACTTT.

V usage is TRBV12-2 and J usage is TRBJ2-7; the table assigns TRBD2, which was not confirmed against the DNA. TRBV12-2 is reported as a pseudogene. This CDR3 is 15 amino acids long. CDR3 in DNA: TGTGCTTCATGGGATAGCGTTGGTCAGACCTACGAGCAGTACTTC. Protein: CASWDSVGQTYEQYF.

The chain links TRBV7-9 to TRBJ2-7; possibly TRBD1 for D (5 bases). This CDR3 has 13 amino acids. V shed 3 bases and J shed 3 bases, with 9 bases lying between them. CDR1 and CDR2 from the germline V gene are SEHNR and FQNEAQ (reference sequence). The CDR3 protein is CASSFGQNYEQYF. CDR3 DNA: TGTGCCAGCAGCTTTGGACAAAACTACGAGCAGTACTTC.

V and J are TRBV6-5 and TRBJ1-1, with 9 bases matching TRBD1. This CDR3 is 13 amino acids long. Germline CDR1 MNHEY, CDR2 SVGAGI. J lost 3 bases, V lost 8 bases, and 4 bases had no gene match. The chain's CDR3 is CASGRTGDTEAFF. The CDR3 nucleotides are TGTGCCAGCGGGCGGACAGGGGACACTGAAGCTTTCTTT.

The chain is built from TRBV4-3 and TRBJ1-1, with D unresolved. This CDR3 region has 14 residues. V gave up 0 bases and J gave up 0 bases, with 5 bases separating them. Germline CDR1 is LGHNA and CDR2 is YSLEER. The CDR3 loop is CASSQDRVNTEAFF. CDR3 nucleotide sequence: TGCGCCAGCAGCCAAGATCGGGTGAACACTGAAGCTTTCTTT.

J is TRBJ2-5 and V is TRBV10-1; tentatively, D is TRBD2 (5 bases). The CDR3 contains 14 residues. Germline CDR1 is WNHNN and CDR2 is SYGVQD (reference sequence). Trimming cost V 3 bases and J 5 bases, with 13 bases left between them. CDR3 DNA: TGCGCCAGCAGTGACCGAGGGTCCGTGGAGACCCAGTACTTC. This gives the protein CASSDRGSVETQYF.

To note about this clone: At one end the junction does not follow the germline gene, possibly because of a read error. The rearrangement uses TRBV6-1 and TRBJ1-6; TRBD1 matches at 10 bases. The germline V gene has CDR1 MNHNS and CDR2 SASEGT. This CDR3 contains 17 residues. DNA for the CDR3: TGTGCCGGCAGTGATTTCGGAGGGACAGGGGCCGCCTCACCCCTCCACTTT. Amino acid sequence: CAGSDFGGTGAASPLHF.

The CDR3 region has the DNA TGTGCCAGTAGTTCGAGCCGGGACAGGTCCACCGGGGAGCTGTTTTTT. Protein product: CASSSSRDRSTGELFF. The gene calls are TRBV19 and TRBJ2-2; 8 nucleotides agree with TRBD1. This CDR3 has 16 amino acids. J was trimmed by 4 bases and V by 5 bases; bases with no gene match: 9. Germline CDR1 is LNHDA and CDR2 is SQIVND (reference sequence).

The V call is TRBV3-1 (or the pseudogene TRBV3-2), the J call TRBJ2-2; 10 positions agree with TRBD2. The CDR3 has 15 residues. V shed 4 bases and J 6 bases; nucleotides not matched to a gene: 5. The germline V gene encodes CDR1 LGHDT and CDR2 YNNKEL (reference sequence). CDR3: CASSLGLAGAGELFF. CDR3 in DNA: TGTGCCAGCAGCCTCGGCCTAGCGGGAGCCGGGGAGCTGTTTTTT.

The gene calls are TRBV28 and TRBJ1-1; D might be TRBD1 (6 bases). Germline CDR1 and CDR2: MDHEN and SYDVKM. This CDR3 spans 12 amino acids. V lost 5 bases, J lost 8 bases, and 12 bases lay in between. The CDR3: CASSGSGTEAFF. CDR3 bases: TGTGCCAGCAGTGGGTCCGGGACAGAAGCTTTCTTT.

The chain couples TRBV3-1 (or the pseudogene TRBV3-2) to TRBJ1-1, with 9 bases matching TRBD1. Germline CDR1 reads LGHDT; CDR2 reads YNNKEL (reference sequence). The ends lost 0 bases at V and 1 base at J; junction bases unmatched: 6. The CDR3 has 17 residues. As DNA, the CDR3 is TGTGCCAGCAGCCAAGAGTGGACAGGGGAGGAGAACACTGAAGCTTTCTTT. Translated: CASSQEWTGEENTEAFF.

The rearrangement links TRBV30 to TRBJ2-1, with D possibly being TRBD2 (5 bases). V was clipped by 0 bases and J by 5 bases, with 14 bases between them. The CDR3 totals 15 residues. Germline-derived CDR1 and CDR2 are GTSNPN and SVGIG (reference sequence). The CDR3 region is CAWSVLGGDNNEQFF. The CDR3 bases are TGTGCCTGGAGTGTACTAGGCGGAGACAACAATGAGCAGTTCTTC.

This clone turned up a few times. The chain is built from TRBV29-1 and TRBJ1-2, with 9 bases aligning to TRBD1. With V trimmed by 4 bases and J by 0 bases, 6 bases remained unmatched. From germline, CDR1 is SQVTM and CDR2 ANQGSEA. The CDR3 totals 15 residues. The CDR3 sequence: CSVGGQGHPNYGYTF. The CDR3 DNA is TGCAGCGTTGGAGGACAGGGGCACCCTAACTATGGCTACACCTTC.

The chain employs TRBV24-1 and TRBJ2-5, with a weak D call TRBD2 (5 bases). CDR3 size: 13 residues. The germline V gene encodes CDR1 KGHDR and CDR2 SFDVKD. Trimming left V 9 bases short and J 0 bases short, with 10 bases between. The CDR3, as DNA: TGTGCCACCTCCGGGATCCACCAAGAGACCCAGTACTTC. Amino acid sequence: CATSGIHQETQYF.

This clone was observed once. The chain carries TRBV28 and TRBJ1-2; no clear D gene. The CDR3 spans 11 residues. Germline V gene data show CDR1 as MDHEN and CDR2 as SYDVKM. Trimming pared 3 bases from V and 8 bases from J, leaving 7 bases between. CDR3 region: CASSFESGYTF. The DNA of the CDR3 is TGTGCCAGCAGTTTTGAGAGCGGCTACACCTTC.

The V and J genes are TRBV19 and TRBJ1-4; D may be TRBD1 (6 bases). V dropped 5 bases and J dropped 3 bases, with 10 bases sitting between them. CDR3 size: 14 residues. The V gene's germline CDR1 is LNHDA and CDR2 SQIVND (reference sequence). CDR3 coding DNA: TGTGCCAGTAGTCCACAGGGATCTAATGAAAAACTGTTTTTT. Translation: CASSPQGSNEKLFF.

This clone has a single count. The rearrangement uses TRBV5-1 and TRBJ2-5; D gene unclear. V was trimmed by 3 bases and J by 0 bases, leaving 9 bases between them. This CDR3 is built from 14 residues. Germline V gene sequence: CDR1 SGHRS, CDR2 YFSETQ. The CDR3 spells CASSYVPYQETQYF. The CDR3 DNA sequence: TGCGCCAGCAGCTATGTTCCGTACCAAGAGACCCAGTACTTC.

The chain recombines TRBV6-2 or TRBV6-3 with TRBJ2-7; D is unresolved. CDR1 MNHEY and CDR2 SVGEGT come from the germline V gene. The CDR3 is made up of 11 amino acids. V was trimmed by 6 bases and J by 4 bases, leaving 7 bases between them. CDR3 in amino acids: CASSRAYEQYF. CDR3 DNA: TGTGCCAGCAGCCGAGCGTACGAGCAGTACTTC.